This T cell receptor (beta chain) was identified in a study of T cells in localized non-small cell lung cancer. Findings and limits, study-wide: Exceeding tumor, uninvolved adjacent lung had the highest T cell clonality. Median detection of top 100 tumor clones in adjacent lung was around 57 clones. A higher density of T cells in blood coincided with extended overall survival. The tumor had only one region sequenced, so heterogeneity remains possible.

For this clone: What it binds is unknown.

The trim removed 0 bases at V and 4 bases at J, leaving 2 bases unmatched. Germline assignment: CDR1 GTSNPN and CDR2 SVGIG (reference sequence). The CDR3 extends over 15 amino acids. The repertoire was sequenced with immunoSEQ multiplex PCR; TCRdb's copy has only in-frame clones and lacks some. The data hold 6,600 or so clones, with 50% observed a single time. This material consisted of lymph node tissue, taken before any cancer treatment. The rearrangement links TRBV30 to TRBJ2-5; 13 positions agree with TRBD2. The receptor's source is a female donor of 60 years or more with stage I lung adenocarcinoma. CDR3 in amino acids: CAWSVWTSGGETQYF. CDR3 DNA sequence: TGTGCCTGGAGTGTATGGACTAGCGGGGGAGAGACCCAGTACTTC.